This T cell receptor beta chain was identified during a study of T cell responses to AZD1222 COVID-19 vaccine. Study context: Second-dose groups at about 4 or about 12 weeks were pooled. Study-level results: Only a handful of individuals given AZD1222 were seropositive at baseline. Sampled repertoires all dated from after the peak T cell response. CD4 TCRs covered the whole spike, strongest at regions 160-218 and 743-854.

The CDR3 extends over 15 amino acids. The V and J ends lost 4 bases and 3 bases, in that order; junction bases with no gene match: 6. CDR1 and CDR2 (germline): SNHLY, FYNNEI. Generated by immunoSEQ multiplex PCR, the TCRdb table keeps only in-frame clones and is missing some. There are some 130,000 clones in the sample; approximately 85% occur only once, and approximately 1.5% lies in the top ten. As for this clone: What it binds is not known.

The rearrangement joins TRBV2 to TRBJ2-1; 7 bases are shared with TRBD1. Sequencing used peripheral blood, obtained on day 0 of AZD1222 vaccination. The sequence came from an adult in good health. Here the CDR3 DNA reads TGTGCCAGCAGTGTTTCTGGACAGGACTACAATGAGCAGTTCTTC. Protein: CASSVSGQDYNEQFF.